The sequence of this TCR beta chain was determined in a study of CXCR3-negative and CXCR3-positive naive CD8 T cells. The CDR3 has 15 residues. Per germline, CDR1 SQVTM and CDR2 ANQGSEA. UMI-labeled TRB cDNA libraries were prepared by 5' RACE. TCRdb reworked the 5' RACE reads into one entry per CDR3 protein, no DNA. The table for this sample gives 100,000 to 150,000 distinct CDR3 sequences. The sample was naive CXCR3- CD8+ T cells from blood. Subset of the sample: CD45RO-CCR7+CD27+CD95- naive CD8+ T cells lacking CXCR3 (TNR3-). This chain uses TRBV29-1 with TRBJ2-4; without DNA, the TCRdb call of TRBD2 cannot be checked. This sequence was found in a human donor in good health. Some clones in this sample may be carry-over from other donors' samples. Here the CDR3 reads CSVEGWEGAKNIQYF.